Listed below are T cell receptor beta chains from one sample, sequenced in a study of T-cell reconstitution after alpha-beta-depleted transplantation in children. TCRdb itself ran the PCR reads through MiXCR, one entry per CDR3 protein. The data show hundreds of thousands of distinct CDR3 sequences, around 13% seen once. The sequencing used PBMCs from the stem cell graft donor, collected from the stem cell graft. These receptors originate from a human donor who donated a stem cell graft to a child with acute lymphoblastic leukemia. The CDR3 runs from the conserved cysteine through the conserved F or W. D genes are given only for firm matches. Clone size, where shown, is once, few, many, or a class for clones that have expanded.

clone_size cdr3_length d_call j_call v_call cdr3_aa cdr3_nt
. 13 . TRBJ2-1 TRBV18 CASSPLGANEQFF TGTGCCAGCTCACCCTTGGGGGCTAATGAGCAGTTCTTC
many 12 . TRBJ2-5 TRBV20-1 CSASAGVETQYF TGCAGTGCTAGCGCAGGGGTAGAGACCCAGTACTTC
many 13 . TRBJ2-3 TRBV28 CASSSPGRDTQYF TGTGCCAGCAGTTCCCCTGGACGAGATACGCAGTATTTT
many 14 TRBD1 TRBJ2-7 TRBV28 CAITSGTGIYEQYF TGTGCCATCACGAGTGGGACAGGGATTTACGAGCAGTACTTC
once 14 . TRBJ1-1 TRBV28 CASSWLGSNTEAFF TGTGCCAGCAGTTGGCTTGGGTCGAACACTGAAGCTTTCTTT
once 14 . TRBJ2-2 TRBV12-3/TRBV12-4 CASSLGSDTGELFF TGTGCCAGCAGTTTAGGTAGCGACACCGGGGAGCTGTTTTTT
many 16 TRBD2 TRBJ2-3 TRBV5-1 CASSLLAGVSTDTQYF TGCGCCAGCAGCTTGTTAGCGGGAGTTAGCACAGATACGCAGTATTTT
many 15 . TRBJ1-6 TRBV12-3/TRBV12-4 CASSLRRSYNSPLHF TGTGCCAGCAGTTTAAGGCGATCCTATAATTCACCCCTCCACTTT
. 16 TRBD1 TRBJ2-3 TRBV7-2 CASSFLPGQGTDTQYF TGTGCCAGCAGCTTCCTACCGGGACAGGGCACAGATACGCAGTATTTT
. 13 . TRBJ1-5 TRBV5-1 CASSLGRDQPHHF TGCGCCAGCAGCTTGGGAAGGGATCAGCCCCATCATTTT
many 12 TRBD1 TRBJ2-7 TRBV5-1 CASSFGTGDQYF TGCGCCAGCAGCTTCGGGACAGGTGATCAGTACTTC
many 13 . TRBJ2-7 TRBV7-2 CASSLPGSSEQYF TGTGCCAGCAGCTTGCCAGGGTCGAGTGAGCAGTACTTC
many 15 . TRBJ2-5 TRBV7-2 CASSFPGGAGETQYF TGTGCCAGCAGCTTCCCAGGGGGGGCCGGGGAGACCCAGTACTTC
. 12 TRBD2 TRBJ2-3 TRBV7-9 CALPGLGDTQYF TGTGCCCTACCGGGACTAGGGGATACGCAGTATTTT
many 12 . TRBJ2-1 TRBV20-1 CSASKAVGEQFF TGCAGTGCTAGCAAAGCGGTCGGTGAGCAGTTCTTC
many 17 . TRBJ1-4 TRBV5-1 CASSSTTNRATNEKLFF TGCGCCAGCAGCTCGACCACAAACAGGGCAACTAATGAAAAACTGTTTTTT
. 14 . TRBJ1-2 TRBV29-1 CSVYRRRGTEGYTF TGCAGCGTGTACCGTCGGCGGGGGACGGAGGGCTACACCTTC
many 14 . TRBJ1-2 TRBV7-9 CASSLDPTGYGYTF TGTGCCAGCAGCTTAGATCCCACAGGTTATGGCTACACCTTC
many 15 . TRBJ2-7 TRBV12-3/TRBV12-4 CASSLGGSGSYEQYF TGTGCCAGCAGTTTAGGAGGGAGTGGATCCTACGAGCAGTACTTC
many 12 TRBD1 TRBJ1-1 TRBV30 CACKTGGTEAFF TGTGCCTGTAAGACAGGGGGCACTGAAGCTTTCTTT
many 12 . TRBJ2-2 TRBV5-1 CASSPEGGGAVF TGCGCCAGCAGCCCGGAAGGGGGGGGAGCTGTTTTT
. 15 . TRBJ1-5 TRBV7-2 CASSLDGRLNQPQHF TGTGCCAGCAGCCTCGACGGACGGTTAAATCAGCCCCAGCATTTT
many 16 . TRBJ1-1 TRBV20-1 CSARPRTVLYSTEAFF TGCAGTGCTAGACCTAGGACAGTCTTATATTCCACTGAAGCTTTCTTT
many 17 . TRBJ1-2 TRBV5-1 CASRQTGGQRLNYGYTF TGCGCCAGCCGACAGACAGGAGGGCAGCGTCTCAACTATGGCTACACCTTC
many 13 TRBD2 TRBJ2-1 TRBV5-1 CASGLANNNEQFF TGCGCCAGCGGACTAGCGAACAACAATGAGCAGTTCTTC
many 13 TRBD1 TRBJ1-4 TRBV20-1 CSVQGGLDEKLFF TGCAGTGTCCAGGGGGGTTTGGATGAAAAACTGTTTTTT
few 14 . TRBJ2-7 TRBV20-1 CSALPSRAVGEQYF TGCAGTGCCCTCCCAAGCCGGGCTGTTGGGGAGCAGTACTTC
many 13 . TRBJ1-1 TRBV10-2 CASSESRVTEAFF TGCGCCAGCAGTGAGTCCAGGGTCACTGAAGCTTTCTTT
many 16 . TRBJ2-1 TRBV4-3 CASSGGNREWDNEQFF TGCGCCAGCAGCGGAGGGAACAGGGAGTGGGACAATGAGCAGTTCTTC
many 11 . TRBJ2-1 TRBV12-3/TRBV12-4 CASLQVEEQFF TGTGCCAGCCTCCAGGTCGAGGAGCAGTTCTTC
many 14 . TRBJ2-6 TRBV12-3/TRBV12-4 CASSHTTGANVLTF TGTGCCAGCAGTCACACCACAGGGGCCAACGTCCTGACTTTC
many 16 . TRBJ1-3 TRBV27 CASSPDGLSSGNTIYF TGTGCCAGCAGTCCCGACGGGCTATCCTCTGGAAACACCATATATTTT
many 13 . TRBJ2-7 TRBV5-1 CASSLEPTYEQYF TGCGCCAGCAGCTTGGAACCCACTTACGAGCAGTACTTC
many 14 TRBD1 TRBJ1-5 TRBV20-1 CSARPGTGDQPQHF TGCAGTGCTAGACCCGGGACAGGGGATCAGCCCCAGCATTTT
many 14 . TRBJ2-7 TRBV5-1 CASSSGGKVYEQYF TGCGCCAGCAGCTCTGGGGGGAAAGTGTACGAGCAGTACTTC
many 17 . TRBJ2-2 TRBV6-2/TRBV6-3 CASSRGYAAANTGELFF TGTGCCAGCAGTCGCGGTTACGCGGCCGCGAACACCGGGGAGCTGTTTTTT
many 16 . TRBJ1-1 TRBV28 CASSLSVQGRNTEAFF TGTGCCAGCAGTTTAAGCGTACAGGGCCGGAACACTGAAGCTTTCTTT
. 14 . TRBJ2-1 TRBV25-1 CASSESGGFRKQFF TGTGCCAGCAGTGAATCGGGCGGTTTTAGAAAGCAGTTCTTC
many 14 TRBD1 TRBJ1-5 TRBV20-1 CSASTGEEYQPQHF TGCAGTGCTTCGACAGGGGAAGAGTATCAGCCCCAGCATTTT
many 17 . TRBJ1-2 TRBV6-5 CASSYSTLPRGPAGYTF TGTGCCAGCAGTTACTCGACCCTTCCTCGGGGGCCGGCTGGCTACACCTTC
many 15 TRBD1 TRBJ2-1 TRBV6-2/TRBV6-3 CASSLPGQGWSEQFF TGTGCCAGCAGTTTACCTGGACAGGGGTGGAGTGAGCAGTTCTTC
many 15 TRBD1 TRBJ2-2 TRBV28 CASSQTGAGTGELFF TGTGCCAGCAGTCAGACAGGGGCCGGGACCGGGGAGCTGTTTTTT
many 15 TRBD1 TRBJ1-1 TRBV7-8 CASSDRASGGTEAFF TGTGCCAGCAGCGACAGGGCGTCCGGGGGAACTGAAGCTTTCTTT
many 15 . TRBJ1-2 TRBV6-5 CASSYTDRSNYGYTF TGTGCCAGCAGTTACACGGACCGGTCTAACTATGGCTACACCTTC
many 12 . TRBJ2-7 TRBV29-1 CSVEGRNYEQYF TGCAGCGTTGAGGGCAGGAACTACGAGCAGTACTTC
many 13 . TRBJ2-5 TRBV20-1 CSATGAVGETQYF TGCAGTGCTACAGGGGCAGTAGGGGAGACCCAGTACTTC
. 12 . TRBJ2-3 TRBV20-1 CSARNGGDTQYF TGCAGTGCTAGAAACGGGGGAGATACGCAGTATTTT
few 18 TRBD2 TRBJ2-3 TRBV11-2 CASSRKPGLAGGGDTQYF TGTGCCAGCAGCCGTAAGCCGGGACTAGCGGGAGGAGGAGATACGCAGTATTTT
many 15 . TRBJ2-5 TRBV5-1 CASSEGTSTQETQYF TGCGCCAGCAGCGAGGGGACATCGACTCAAGAGACCCAGTACTTC
many 12 . TRBJ1-6 TRBV5-1 CASSLAGRDLHF TGCGCCAGCAGCTTGGCGGGCCGTGACCTCCACTTT
. 14 TRBD1 TRBJ1-5 TRBV20-1 CSATPGTGSQPQHF TGCAGTGCTACCCCCGGGACAGGGTCTCAGCCCCAGCATTTT
many 14 TRBD1 TRBJ2-1 TRBV6-2/TRBV6-3 CATRGGQGANEQFF TGTGCCACCCGGGGGGGACAGGGGGCGAATGAGCAGTTCTTC
many 15 . TRBJ2-7 TRBV10-3 CAISPTGAGVDEQYF TGTGCCATCAGTCCCACGGGGGCAGGGGTGGACGAGCAGTACTTC
many 15 . TRBJ2-7 TRBV6-1 CASSEAEDSYYEQYF TGTGCCAGCAGTGAAGCTGAGGACAGCTACTACGAGCAGTACTTC
many 12 . TRBJ2-7 TRBV7-2 CASGQGLYEQYF TGTGCCAGCGGGCAGGGACTTTACGAGCAGTACTTC
many 14 . TRBJ2-7 TRBV6-1 CASSEAGTSYEQYF TGTGCCAGCAGTGAAGCGGGGACCTCCTACGAGCAGTACTTC
many 16 TRBD1 TRBJ2-1 TRBV12-3/TRBV12-4 CASSLAGQGARNEQFF TGTGCCAGCAGTTTAGCGGGCCAGGGGGCACGGAATGAGCAGTTCTTC